The 10 T cell receptor beta chains in this list originate from one sample, sequenced in a study of PD-1 blockade in classical Hodgkin lymphoma (dated by TCRdb to 2020 to 2021). This specimen's time point label, interpreted: cycle 1 day 1 (C1D1), immediately before nivolumab initiation. Every trial patient had relapsed after autologous stem cell transplantation, and cohorts A, B and C differed in prior brentuximab vedotin exposure. The library came from the immunoSEQ multiplex PCR assay. TCRdb holds this immuneACCESS table with in-frame rearrangements only. Some clones are missing; in checked studies, unresolved V genes explain under half, and the rest has no known cause. The sample has over 80,000 clones on record, roughly 92% of them singletons. Of the sample, 2.5% to 3.5% is held by the ten largest clones. This sample comprised peripheral blood mononuclear cells (PBMCs), obtained at baseline. The receptors were sampled from a human donor with classical Hodgkin lymphoma.

This clone was detected once. The J gene is TRBJ2-1, the V gene TRBV6-6, with D possibly TRBD2 on 6 matching bases. Germline lookup yields CDR1 MNHNY and CDR2 SVGAGI (reference sequence). V gave up 6 bases and J gave up 4 bases, with 13 bases separating them. The CDR3 is 14 residues long. The CDR3 DNA sequence: TGTGCCAGCAGGCGGCTAGCGTCATACAATGAGCAGTTCTTC. Protein product: CASRRLASYNEQFF.

J is TRBJ1-1 and V is TRBV18; perhaps TRBD1 as D (5 bases). In germline, CDR1 is KGHSH, CDR2 LQKENI. The CDR3 spans 15 residues. The V gene lost 0 bases and the J gene lost 0 bases, with 8 bases spanning the gap. The CDR3 loop is CASSPPGTVNTEAFF. CDR3 DNA: TGTGCCAGCTCACCACCCGGGACGGTGAACACTGAAGCTTTCTTT.

The chain uses TRBV27 and TRBJ2-7; unclear D gene. The V end lost 4 bases, the J end lost 0 bases, and 4 bases lay between the germline ends. The length of the CDR3 is 12 residues. Germline values: CDR1 MNHEY, CDR2 SMNVEV (reference sequence). The chain's CDR3 is CASSYNSYEQYF. CDR3 in DNA: TGTGCCAGCAGTTATAACTCCTACGAGCAGTACTTC.

The J gene is TRBJ2-7, the V gene TRBV30, with TRBD1 identical over 12 bases. The CDR3 has 16 residues. With 2 bases clipped from V and 2 bases from J, the junction kept 7 bases outside the gene matches. Germline V CDR1 and CDR2: GTSNPN, SVGIG (reference sequence). CDR3 amino acids: CAWSRNRDRGPYEQYF. In DNA form, the CDR3 reads TGTGCCTGGAGTAGGAACCGGGACAGGGGGCCCTACGAGCAGTACTTC.

This sequence joins TRBV30 and TRBJ2-7; the D is unclear. The CDR3 covers 13 residues. V lost 1 base and J 1 base, leaving 8 bases between the germline ends. Germline CDR1 and CDR2: GTSNPN and SVGIG (reference sequence). The DNA for the CDR3 is TGTGCCTGGAGTGGGATAGGGTCCTACGAGCAGTACTTC. Its protein is CAWSGIGSYEQYF.

This clone was seen a single time. CDR3 bases: TGTGCCAGCAGGGGTGATAGGGGTGTAACTAATGAAAAACTGTTTTTT. Amino acid sequence: CASRGDRGVTNEKLFF. The genes are TRBV28 and TRBJ1-4; a possible D gene is TRBD1 (5 bases). The germline V gene has CDR1 MDHEN and CDR2 SYDVKM. The ends were cut back, 6 bases at V and 1 base at J, with 15 bases in the middle. The CDR3 consists of 16 residues.

The rearrangement joins TRBV11-3 to TRBJ2-2; D perhaps matches TRBD2 (7 bases). The CDR3 is 16 residues long. Trimming took off 3 bases at V and 2 bases at J, with 13 bases between the two ends. Germline V gives CDR1 SGHNT, CDR2 YENEEA. DNA of the CDR3: TGTGCCAGCAGCTTGTCCGGGGGGCTTAACACCGGGGAGCTGTTTTTT. It codes for CASSLSGGLNTGELFF.

The CDR3 sequence is CASRLGGNTIYF. Written as DNA, the CDR3 is TGTGCCAGCAGGCTCGGGGGAAACACCATATATTTT. This chain links TRBV28 with TRBJ1-3; D remains unclear. V lost 6 bases to trimming and J lost 4 bases, with 7 bases between them. CDR1 and CDR2 (germline): MDHEN, SYDVKM. This CDR3 has 12 residues.

This clone showed up just once. V gene TRBV2 combines with J gene TRBJ1-5; 10 bases line up with TRBD1. Per germline, CDR1 SNHLY and CDR2 FYNNEI. Trimming removed 7 bases from V and 3 bases from J; junction bases left unmatched: 12. This CDR3 has 17 amino acids. CDR3 region: CASNTRDRGFINQPQHF. As DNA, the CDR3 is TGTGCCAGCAATACCCGGGACAGGGGCTTTATCAATCAGCCCCAGCATTTT.

The chain joins TRBV9 to TRBJ1-1; D perhaps matches TRBD1 (6 bases). The germline V and J ends were trimmed by 3 bases and 5 bases, with 11 bases remaining between them. The germline CDR1 and CDR2 sequences are SGDLS and YYNGEE. The CDR3 is made up of 13 amino acids. CDR3 nucleotide sequence: TGTGCCAGCAGCGCTGGGGGGCAGACTGAAGCTTTCTTT. Residues: CASSAGGQTEAFF.